These 5 T cell receptor beta chains were sequenced from one sample in a study of shared clonotypes between healthy human individuals. Cells designated naive CD8 were CD45RO-negative and were positively selected for CCR7, with terminally differentiated effector memory CD45RA+ cells excluded. Repertoires were generated with immunoSEQ multiplex PCR, while TCRdb's copy carries only in-frame clones and drops some. The table has hundreds of thousands of clones, about 91% seen once. Sequencing used naive CD8+ T cells sorted from blood. These receptors were obtained from a young man in good health.

CDR3 bases: TGTGCCAGCAGCTTAGCCCAGACTAGTCGGGAGACCCAGTACTTC. It specifies CASSLAQTSRETQYF. This rearrangement joins TRBV7-6 to TRBJ2-5, with TRBD2 as a possible D gene (6 bases). V lost 0 bases and J lost 5, with 13 bases in between. Per the germline V gene, CDR1 is SGHVS and CDR2 is FNYEAQ. The CDR3 contains 15 residues. Filled out from reference TRBV7-6 and TRBJ2-5, the complete variable domain reads GAGVSQSPRYKVTKRGQDVALRCDPISGHVSLYWYRQALGQGPEFLTYFNYEAQQDKSGLPNDRFSAERPEGSISTLTIQRTEQRDSAMYRCASSLAQTSRETQYFGPGTRLLVL.

The DNA of the CDR3 is TGTGCCAGCAGCCTATTACCCGGGACTTCCCTCTACAATGAGCAGTTCTTC. Amino acids: CASSLLPGTSLYNEQFF. The chain carries TRBV7-3 and TRBJ2-1, with D tentatively TRBD2 (6 bases). Germline V gene sequence: CDR1 SGHTA, CDR2 FQGTGA. There are 17 residues in the CDR3. Trimming cost V 5 bases and J 3 bases, with 20 bases left between them.

CDR3 nucleotide sequence: TGTGCCAGTAGTATCGTTTACTCAGGGTACAATGAGCAGTTCTTC. Amino acids: CASSIVYSGYNEQFF. The genes are TRBV19 and TRBJ2-1, with a possible D match to TRBD1 (5 bases). The germline CDR1 and CDR2 sequences are LNHDA and SQIVND (reference sequence). Trimming left V 3 bases short and J 4 bases short, with 13 bases between. CDR3 length: 15 residues.

In its sample, this clone was seen many times. This chain uses TRBV10-3 with TRBJ2-7, with TRBD1 as a possible D gene (6 bases). The V and J ends lost 2 bases and 0 bases respectively, with 8 bases between them. The CDR3 is 14 residues long. Per the germline V gene, CDR1 is ENHRY and CDR2 is SYGVKD. The CDR3 nucleotides read TGTGCCATCAGTGAGGGACAGAGCTCCTACGAGCAGTACTTC. Translation: CAISEGQSSYEQYF.

In its sample, this clone was seen once. The J gene is TRBJ2-3, the V gene TRBV13; TRBD2 matches at 13 bases. V trimming: 5 bases; J trimming: 1 base; junction bases outside the gene matches: 9. The CDR3 totals 18 residues. CDR1 and CDR2 from the germline V gene are PRHDT and FYEKMQ (reference sequence). The CDR3 reads CASSHRTSGSLGTDTQYF. CDR3 coding DNA: TGTGCCAGCAGCCATAGGACTAGCGGGAGTTTAGGCACAGATACGCAGTATTTT.